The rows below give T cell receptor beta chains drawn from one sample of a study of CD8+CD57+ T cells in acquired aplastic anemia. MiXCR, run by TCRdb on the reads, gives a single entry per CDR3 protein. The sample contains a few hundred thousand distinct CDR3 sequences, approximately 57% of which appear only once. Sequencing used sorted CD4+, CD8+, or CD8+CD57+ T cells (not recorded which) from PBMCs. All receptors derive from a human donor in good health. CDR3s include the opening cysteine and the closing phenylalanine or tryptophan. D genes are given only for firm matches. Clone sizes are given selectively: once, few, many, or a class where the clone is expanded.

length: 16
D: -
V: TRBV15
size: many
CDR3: CATSRGTQDYNYGYTF

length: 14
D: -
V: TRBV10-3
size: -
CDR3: CAISEQGSSYEQYF

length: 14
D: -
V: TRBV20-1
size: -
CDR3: CSARTTGNNAEAFF

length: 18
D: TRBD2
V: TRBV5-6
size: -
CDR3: CASSLGLAGSNSYNEQFF

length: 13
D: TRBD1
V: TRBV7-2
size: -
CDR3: CAGSQTGFGGYTF

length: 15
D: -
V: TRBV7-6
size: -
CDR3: CASSLVAVAGNTIYF

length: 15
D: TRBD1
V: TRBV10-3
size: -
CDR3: CAISEGTDFGYGYTF

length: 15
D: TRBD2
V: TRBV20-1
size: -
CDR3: CSARESGRASYEQYF

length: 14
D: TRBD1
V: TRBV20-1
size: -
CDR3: CSAISGQGNPEQYF

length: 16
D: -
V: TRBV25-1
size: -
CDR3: CASSKNRAQGTGELFF

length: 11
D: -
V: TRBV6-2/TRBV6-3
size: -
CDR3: CASSLSRGYTF

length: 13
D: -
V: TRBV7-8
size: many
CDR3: CASSDAGENIQYF

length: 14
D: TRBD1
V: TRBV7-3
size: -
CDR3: CASRRDRGGSPLHF

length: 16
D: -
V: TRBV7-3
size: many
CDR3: CASSQREGESTGELFF

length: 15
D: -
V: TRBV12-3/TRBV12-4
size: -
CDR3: CASSLGTGNQETQYF

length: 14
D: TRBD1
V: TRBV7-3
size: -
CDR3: CASSLAGTGYEQYF

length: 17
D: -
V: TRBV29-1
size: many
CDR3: CSVDIDSARLTYNEQFF

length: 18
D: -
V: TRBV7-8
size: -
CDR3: CASSLDREGGLSPGELFF

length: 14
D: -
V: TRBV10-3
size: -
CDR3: CAISEGGTDYEQYF

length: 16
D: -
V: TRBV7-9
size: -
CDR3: CATKPKLQPSTDTQYF

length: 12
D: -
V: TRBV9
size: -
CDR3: CASSVSNYEQYF

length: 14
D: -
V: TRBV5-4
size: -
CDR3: CAVARGQAGGEQYF

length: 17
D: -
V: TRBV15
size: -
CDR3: CATSSVLRGPTNTEAFF

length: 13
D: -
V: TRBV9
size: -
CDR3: CASSVTGFTEAFF

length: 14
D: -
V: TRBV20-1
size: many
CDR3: CSAVVEDPPYEQYF

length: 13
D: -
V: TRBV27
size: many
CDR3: CASSFAGLGTQYF

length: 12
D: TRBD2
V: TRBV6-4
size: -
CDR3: CASSETSGGLFF

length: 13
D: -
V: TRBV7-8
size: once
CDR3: CASSSMGRETQYF

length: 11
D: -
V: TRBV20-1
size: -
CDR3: CSARHNYGYTF

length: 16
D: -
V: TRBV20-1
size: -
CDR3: CSATDPGTRATYEQYF

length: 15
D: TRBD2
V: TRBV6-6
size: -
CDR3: CASRRLAGGRDTQYF

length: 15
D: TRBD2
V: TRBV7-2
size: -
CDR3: CASSFAGVRTGELFF

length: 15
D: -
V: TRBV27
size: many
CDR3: CASSLSPSSYNEQFF

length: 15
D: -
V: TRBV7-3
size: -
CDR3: CASSLTGTTNEKLFF

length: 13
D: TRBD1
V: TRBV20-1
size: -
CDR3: CSAEGQVYNEQFF